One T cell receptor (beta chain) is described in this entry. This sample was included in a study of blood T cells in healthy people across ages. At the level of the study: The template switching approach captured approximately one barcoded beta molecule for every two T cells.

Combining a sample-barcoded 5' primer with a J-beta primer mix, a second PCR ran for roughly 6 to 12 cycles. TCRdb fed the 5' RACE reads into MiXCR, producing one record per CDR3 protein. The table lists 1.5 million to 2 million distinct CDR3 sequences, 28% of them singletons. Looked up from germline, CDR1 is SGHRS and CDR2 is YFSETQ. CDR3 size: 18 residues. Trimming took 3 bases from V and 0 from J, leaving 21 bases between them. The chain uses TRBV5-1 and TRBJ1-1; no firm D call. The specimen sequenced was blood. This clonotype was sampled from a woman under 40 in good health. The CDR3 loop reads CASSSPRGGPRMNTEAFF. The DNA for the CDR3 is TGCGCCAGCAGCTCCCCGCGCGGCGGCCCGCGTATGAACACTGAAGCTTTCTTT.